The clone carrying this TCR beta chain was counted many times. The data were taken from a study of response to subunit inactivated influenza vaccine. TCRdb reprocessed the RT-PCR reads via MiXCR and lists one record per CDR3 protein. In the table there are about 180,000 distinct CDR3 sequences, around 10% of which are singletons. Sequencing was performed on CD8+ T cells sorted from PBMCs, taken less than 25 months after vaccination. The sequence came from a man between 50 and 69 years old who received an inactivated influenza vaccine.

The CDR3 region is CASSQGTSDYPSGPYEQYF. CDR3 sequence (DNA): TGCGCCAGCAGCCAAGGAACTAGCGATTATCCTTCGGGCCCCTACGAGCAGTACTTC. V and J are TRBV4-3 and TRBJ2-7, with 7 bases that match TRBD2. There are 19 residues in the CDR3. Per the germline V gene, CDR1 is LGHNA and CDR2 is YSLEER. After removal of 1 base from V and 2 bases from J, the junction contained 17 bases not matched to a gene.